The TCR beta chain under discussion was sequenced for a study of blood T cell repertoires in COVID-19. Study context: Spain, Italy and the United States supplied samples that represented acute and convalescent COVID-19.

The study drew participants aged 18 to 89 years from 24 US areas. The germline CDR1 and CDR2 sequences are SEHNR and FQNEAQ (reference sequence). Between the trimmed V and J ends, which lost 1 base and 8 bases, there was a span of 14 bases. The CDR3 is made up of 15 amino acids. This table comes from immunoSEQ multiplex PCR, and its TCRdb copy is limited to in-frame clones, with some not included. The table has some 300,000 clones, around 90% seen once; the top ten hold 2% to 2.5%. This sequence joins TRBV7-9 and TRBJ1-4, with D possibly matching TRBD1 (6 bases). Sequencing was carried out using PBMCs or T cells enriched from blood (not recorded which). The TCR was taken from a woman in her fifties or sixties in a cohort exposed to, infected with or recovered from COVID-19 (not recorded which). The CDR3 nucleotides are TGTGCCAGCAGCTTAGGGGCGGGGGCGCGGGAAAAACTGTTTTTT. This encodes CASSLGAGAREKLFF.